The 25 T cell receptor beta chains given below trace back to one sample, sequenced in a study of blood T cell repertoires in COVID-19. TCRdb keeps only in-frame clones here, not all; method: immunoSEQ multiplex PCR. The top ten hold 30% of the sample, which has more than 100,000 clones, 87% seen once. The sequenced material came from peripheral blood. Receptor source: a woman in her 70s with acute or convalescent COVID-19.

This clone was counted a single time. The chain recombines TRBV9 with TRBJ2-3, with D maybe TRBD1 (5 bases). Germline CDR1 SGDLS, CDR2 YYNGEE. The CDR3 extends over 16 amino acids. V was cut by 0 bases and J by 4 bases, with 15 bases left in between. The CDR3 DNA sequence: TGTGCCAGCAGCGTAGGCCCCCTCCAGGGATCAGATACGCAGTATTTT. Protein product: CASSVGPLQGSDTQYF.

CDR3 amino acids: CASSPGQGGKPQHF. DNA for the CDR3: TGTGCCAGCAGCCCTGGGCAGGGGGGAAAGCCCCAGCATTTT. The V call is TRBV5-4, the J call TRBJ1-5, with 7 bases identical to TRBD1. The CDR3 is 14 residues long. Per the germline V gene, CDR1 is SGHNT and CDR2 is YYREEE (reference sequence). The V gene end was trimmed by 4 bases and the J gene end by 8 bases; junction bases not matched to a gene: 9.

CDR3 amino acids: CASSYSRPGRGAFF. In DNA form, the CDR3 reads TGTGCCAGCAGTTACTCCCGACCGGGGAGAGGAGCTTTCTTT. V and J are TRBV6-5 and TRBJ1-1; the D is unclear. The CDR3 spans 14 residues. Trimming took 0 bases from V and 10 from J, leaving 15 bases between them. The germline V gene has CDR1 MNHEY and CDR2 SVGAGI.

This clone was seen a single time. V and J are TRBV30 and TRBJ2-7; perhaps TRBD1 as D (6 bases). V was shortened by 3 bases and J by 0 bases, with 24 bases between the two germline ends. The germline CDR1 and CDR2 sequences are GTSNPN and SVGIG (reference sequence). The CDR3 contains 18 residues. Here the CDR3 reads CAWRGEDIRDIVSYEQYF. CDR3 DNA: TGTGCCTGGAGGGGCGAGGATATTAGGGACATAGTCTCCTACGAGCAGTACTTC.

V is TRBV9 and J is TRBJ2-7; TRBD2 matches 10 bases. After removal of 3 bases from V and 9 bases from J, the junction contained 6 bases not matched to a gene. Germline V CDR1 and CDR2: SGDLS, YYNGEE. The CDR3 length is 13 residues. Here the CDR3 DNA reads TGTGCCAGCAGCGCAACTAGCGGGGCGTTGCAGTACTTC. The encoded protein is CASSATSGALQYF.

This chain connects TRBV28 to TRBJ1-5; D possibly corresponds to TRBD1 (6 bases). V dropped 5 bases and J dropped 1 base, with 21 bases sitting between them. The CDR3 has 18 residues. Germline assignment: CDR1 MDHEN and CDR2 SYDVKM. CDR3 in DNA: TGTGCCAGCAGTGTATCGTGGGGGCCTGTTGGGAGCAATCAGCCCCAGCATTTT. Translating it yields CASSVSWGPVGSNQPQHF.

The V call is TRBV9, the J call TRBJ1-2; D call uncertain. Germline V CDR1 and CDR2: SGDLS, YYNGEE. The CDR3 contains 15 residues. Trimming cost V 4 bases and J 8 bases, with 21 bases left between them. The CDR3 DNA is TGTGCCAGCAGCCCCGACGTACGATACGGGTTCGGCTACACCTTC. Translation gives CASSPDVRYGFGYTF. Filled out from reference TRBV9 and TRBJ1-2, the complete variable domain reads DSGVTQTPKHLITATGQRVTLRCSPRSGDLSVYWYQQSLDQGLQFLIQYYNGEERAKGNILERFSAQQFPDLHSELNLSSLELGDSALYFCASSPDVRYGFGYTFGSGTRLTVV.

This chain links TRBV30 with TRBJ1-4; the match to TRBD1 covers 7 bases. V dropped 3 bases and J dropped 0; count of bases not matched to a gene: 4. CDR1 and CDR2 from the germline V gene are GTSNPN and SVGIG (reference sequence). This CDR3 comprises 15 residues. DNA of the CDR3: TGTGCCTGGAGAACAGGGGTTGCAACTAATGAAAAACTGTTTTTT. It translates to CAWRTGVATNEKLFF.

This clone was picked up one time. The chain is built from TRBV7-8 and TRBJ1-5; TRBD1 agrees at 8 bases. This CDR3 is 14 amino acids long. Germline V gene data show CDR1 as SGHVS and CDR2 as FQNEAQ. Trimming cost V 5 bases and J 8 bases; bases outside gene matches: 8. The CDR3 here is CASSPRTGFKPQHF. The CDR3 coding sequence is TGTGCCAGCAGCCCCCGGACAGGGTTTAAGCCCCAGCATTTT.

The CDR3 protein is CASRATSGAYNEQFF. The CDR3 DNA reads TGTGCCAGCAGGGCTACTAGCGGGGCCTACAATGAGCAGTTCTTC. The chain employs TRBV2 and TRBJ2-1, with TRBD2 identical over 10 bases. V was clipped by 6 bases and J by 2 bases; unmatched bases: 4. The germline V gene has CDR1 SNHLY and CDR2 FYNNEI. This CDR3 has 15 residues.

Concerning this clone itself: This CDR3 fails to terminate in the conserved phenylalanine or tryptophan, so it likely reflects a read error. The limits of the CDR3 on the DNA are not certain, so only TCRdb's listed CDR3 is given. This chain uses TRBV5-6 with TRBJ2-3; TRBD1 is the table's D call, not checked against the DNA. Including both end residues, the CDR3 is 9 amino acids long. Germline CDR1 is SGHDT and CDR2 is YYEEEE. CDR3 sequence reads: CASSFGPGH.

The rearrangement links TRBV5-1 to TRBJ1-6; D is unclear. V lost 0 bases and J lost 5, with 6 bases in between. The length of the CDR3 is 14 residues. Germline V gene sequence: CDR1 SGHRS, CDR2 YFSETQ. The CDR3 nucleotides are TGCGCCAGCAGCTTGGCCCAGGATAATTCACCCCTCCACTTT. It is translated as CASSLAQDNSPLHF.

V and J are TRBV9 and TRBJ2-5, with TRBD2 identical over 8 bases. Germline V gives CDR1 SGDLS, CDR2 YYNGEE. The CDR3 loop spans 15 amino acids. V trimming: 4 bases; J trimming: 5 bases; junction bases outside the gene matches: 10. CDR3 amino acids: CASSPWGSGAETQYF. The DNA for the CDR3 is TGTGCCAGCAGCCCTTGGGGTAGCGGGGCGGAGACCCAGTACTTC.

V and J are TRBV7-5 and TRBJ2-7; the table's D call, TRBD2, has no DNA check behind it. TRBV7-5 is a listed pseudogene. The CDR3 is 19 amino acids. The CDR3 reads CVRSLVQIGLALFDYEQYF. The CDR3 nucleotides are TGTGTCAGAAGCTTAGTTCAGATAGGACTAGCGCTTTTTGATTACGAGCAGTACTTC.

The rearrangement uses TRBV12-5 and TRBJ2-5, with 8 nucleotides matching TRBD1. The J segment lost 5 bases and the V segment lost 5 bases, leaving 7 bases of the junction unmatched. Germline V CDR1 and CDR2: LGHNT, FRNRAP. The CDR3 loop spans 14 amino acids. The CDR3 DNA reads as TGTGCTAGTGGTCAGGGACAGGTGGGTGAGACCCAGTACTTC. This encodes CASGQGQVGETQYF.

The CDR3 coding sequence is TGTGCCAGCAGCCATAGCGGGGGAGGCACCGGGGAGCTGTTTTTT. Translating gives CASSHSGGGTGELFF. The chain is built from TRBV11-3 and TRBJ2-2; 9 bases line up with TRBD2. The CDR3 covers 15 residues. V shed 5 bases and J 4 bases; nucleotides not matched to a gene: 5. Germline CDR1 SGHNT, CDR2 YENEEA.

DNA of the CDR3: TGTGCCAGCAGTTACCTTGGACAGAACACTGAAGCTTTCTTT. It translates to CASSYLGQNTEAFF. This chain joins TRBV6-6 and TRBJ1-1, with TRBD1 as a possible D gene (5 bases). Germline V gene sequence: CDR1 MNHNY, CDR2 SVGAGI (reference sequence). Trimming stripped 2 bases from V and 1 base from J, with 8 bases between. The CDR3 sequence is 14 residues long.

J is TRBJ2-7 and V is TRBV2; D is undetermined. Trimming removed 0 bases from V and 1 base from J, with 7 bases in between. The CDR3 has 14 residues. The germline CDR1 and CDR2 sequences are SNHLY and FYNNEI. DNA for the CDR3: TGTGCCAGCAGTGAAGCGCAACAGTCCTACGAGCAGTACTTC. It is translated as CASSEAQQSYEQYF.

This chain connects TRBV7-9 to TRBJ2-7; D gene uncertain. The CDR3 covers 14 residues. Trimming left V 1 base short and J 2 bases short, with 9 bases between. CDR1 is SEHNR, CDR2 FQNEAQ, per germline (reference sequence). The CDR3 is CASSLGAGPYEQYF. CDR3 bases: TGTGCCAGCAGCTTAGGTGCAGGCCCCTACGAGCAGTACTTC.

The chain is built from TRBV5-1 and TRBJ1-1; D is undetermined. The germline CDR1 and CDR2 sequences are SGHRS and YFSETQ. The CDR3 length is 14 residues. V was shortened by 0 bases and J by 4 bases, with 10 bases between the two germline ends. CDR3 protein: CASSLVSRFTEAFF. CDR3 bases: TGCGCCAGCAGCTTGGTTTCACGGTTCACTGAAGCTTTCTTT.

On this clone: A junction boundary mismatches the germline segment, possibly from a read error. The chain uses TRBV10-3 and TRBJ2-3, with 9 bases matching TRBD1. The CDR3 has 14 residues. Germline loops: CDR1 ENHRY, CDR2 SYGVKD. The DNA of the CDR3 is TGTGCCAACAGTCCGGGACAGGGACCAGATACGCAGTATTTT. Its protein is CANSPGQGPDTQYF.

The V gene is TRBV2, the J gene TRBJ1-5; possible D gene TRBD1, 6 bases. Trimming left V 8 bases short and J 1 base short, with 9 bases between. The germline CDR1 and CDR2 sequences are SNHLY and FYNNEI. The CDR3 extends over 13 amino acids. The CDR3 region has the DNA TGTGCCAGCCGGGGGGCGAGCAATCAGCCCCAGCATTTT. This gives the protein CASRGASNQPQHF.

The V gene is TRBV14, the J gene TRBJ2-7; 8 positions agree with TRBD1. This CDR3 is 14 amino acids long. CDR1 and CDR2 (germline): SGHDN, FVKESK. After removal of 1 base from V and 3 bases from J, the junction contained 2 bases not matched to a gene. The CDR3 sequence: CASSQGQGYYEQYF. CDR3 nucleotide sequence: TGTGCCAGCAGCCAAGGACAGGGGTACTACGAGCAGTACTTC.

This clone was recorded only once. In nucleotides, the CDR3 is TGCGCCAGCAGTCGCGGCCCGGCAGGGGGCTCCTACGAGCAGTACTTC. It is translated as CASSRGPAGGSYEQYF. The V call is TRBV10-1, the J call TRBJ2-7; 7 bases are shared with TRBD1. This CDR3 region has 16 residues. CDR1 and CDR2 from the germline V gene are WNHNN and SYGVQD (reference sequence). The V and J ends lost 5 bases and 0 bases, in that order; junction bases with no gene match: 10.

The rearrangement joins TRBV15 to TRBJ1-1; a possible D gene is TRBD1 (6 bases). CDR3 length: 13 residues. V lost 3 bases and J 7 bases, leaving 12 bases between the germline ends. Germline V lookup: CDR1 LNHNV, CDR2 YYDKDF (reference sequence). The DNA of the CDR3 is TGTGCCACCAGCAGCAGGGGTGACAGTGAAGCTTTCTTT. It translates to CATSSRGDSEAFF.